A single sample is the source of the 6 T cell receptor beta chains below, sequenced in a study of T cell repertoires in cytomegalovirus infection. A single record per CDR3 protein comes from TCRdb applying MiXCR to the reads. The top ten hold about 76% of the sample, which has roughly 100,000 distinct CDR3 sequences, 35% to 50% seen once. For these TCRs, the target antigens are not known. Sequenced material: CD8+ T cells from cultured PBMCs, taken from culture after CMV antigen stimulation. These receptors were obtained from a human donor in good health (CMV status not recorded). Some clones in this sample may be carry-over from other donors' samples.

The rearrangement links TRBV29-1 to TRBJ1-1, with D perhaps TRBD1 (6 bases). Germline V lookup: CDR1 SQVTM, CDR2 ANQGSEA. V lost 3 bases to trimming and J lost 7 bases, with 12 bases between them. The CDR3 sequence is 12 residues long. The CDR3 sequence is CSVDGGGVEAFF. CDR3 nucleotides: TGCAGCGTTGACGGGGGCGGGGTTGAAGCTTTCTTT.

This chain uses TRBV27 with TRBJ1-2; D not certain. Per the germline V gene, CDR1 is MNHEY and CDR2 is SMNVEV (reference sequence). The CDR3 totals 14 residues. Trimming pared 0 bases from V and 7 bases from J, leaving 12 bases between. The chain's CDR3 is CASSLSLEPPGYTF. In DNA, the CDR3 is TGTGCCAGCAGTTTATCGTTGGAGCCACCTGGCTACACCTTC.

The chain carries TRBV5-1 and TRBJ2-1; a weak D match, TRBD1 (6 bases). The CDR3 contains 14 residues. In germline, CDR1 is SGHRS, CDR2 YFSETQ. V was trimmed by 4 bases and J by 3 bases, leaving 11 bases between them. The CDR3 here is CASSPPDSYNEQFF. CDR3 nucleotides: TGCGCCAGCAGCCCCCCGGACAGCTACAATGAGCAGTTCTTC.

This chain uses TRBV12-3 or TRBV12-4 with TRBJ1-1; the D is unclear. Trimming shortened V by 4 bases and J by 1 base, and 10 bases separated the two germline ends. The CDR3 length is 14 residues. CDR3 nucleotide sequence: TGTGCCAGCAGTTCACCCGACACGAACACTGAAGCTTTCTTT. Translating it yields CASSSPDTNTEAFF.

The CDR3 DNA is TGTGCCTGGAGCCTACTGAACACTGAAGCTTTCTTT. Translation gives CAWSLLNTEAFF. V gene TRBV30 combines with J gene TRBJ1-1; D is ambiguous. The ends were cut back, 3 bases at V and 0 bases at J, with 5 bases in the middle. This CDR3 has 12 amino acids. Germline V gene data show CDR1 as GTSNPN and CDR2 as SVGIG (reference sequence).

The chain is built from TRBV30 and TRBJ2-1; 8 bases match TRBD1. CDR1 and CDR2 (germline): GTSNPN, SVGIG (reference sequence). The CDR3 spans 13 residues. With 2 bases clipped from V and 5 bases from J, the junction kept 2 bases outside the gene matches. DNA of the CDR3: TGTGCCTGGAGTCAGACAGGGGACAATGAGCAGTTCTTC. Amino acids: CAWSQTGDNEQFF.